Each of the 7 T cell receptor beta chains below was sequenced from the same sample in a study of blood T cell repertoires in COVID-19. Measured with immunoSEQ multiplex PCR; TCRdb has only the in-frame clones, and not every one. The sample shows tens of thousands of clones, more than 85% of them seen only once. Sequenced material: peripheral blood. These receptors all come from a man in his 60s with active or convalescent COVID-19.

The chain joins TRBV5-1 to TRBJ1-1; maybe TRBD1 (5 bases). The germline CDR1 and CDR2 sequences are SGHRS and YFSETQ. The CDR3 has 14 residues. The ends were cut back, 0 bases at V and 8 bases at J, with 14 bases in the middle. The DNA of the CDR3 is TGCGCCAGCAGCTTGGGCACCACAGGCGTAGAAGCTTTCTTT. Its translation: CASSLGTTGVEAFF.

J is TRBJ2-3 and V is TRBV3-1 (or the pseudogene TRBV3-2), with a tentative D call TRBD1 (6 bases). CDR3 length equals 17 residues. The V and J ends lost 4 bases and 6 bases respectively, with 23 bases between them. The germline V gene has CDR1 LGHDT and CDR2 YNNKEL (reference sequence). The CDR3 DNA reads TGTGCCAGCAGCCTGCCATATGGAAGGGGGACGGGGGATACGCAGTATTTT. It is translated as CASSLPYGRGTGDTQYF.

The chain recombines TRBV7-8 with TRBJ1-2, with 7 bases lining up with TRBD1. The CDR3 covers 17 residues. Germline V gives CDR1 SGHVS, CDR2 FQNEAQ. After removal of 3 bases from V and 6 bases from J, the junction contained 16 bases not matched to a gene. The DNA of the CDR3 is TGTGCCAGCAGCTTGAATCGGAGGGGGCGAACTATTCATGGCTACACCTTC. It is translated as CASSLNRRGRTIHGYTF.

The chain has TRBV6-5 and TRBJ2-7; TRBD2 matches 9 bases. The J segment lost 3 bases and the V segment lost 8 bases, leaving 8 bases of the junction unmatched. The CDR3 length is 14 residues. The V gene's germline CDR1 is MNHEY and CDR2 SVGAGI. The chain's CDR3 is CASRRLAALYEQYF. The CDR3 DNA reads TGTGCCAGCCGTAGACTAGCGGCCCTCTACGAGCAGTACTTC.

This clone was seen once. This chain uses TRBV6-6 with TRBJ2-1, with 8 bases lining up with TRBD1. Germline V gene sequence: CDR1 MNHNY, CDR2 SVGAGI (reference sequence). The V segment lost 0 bases and the J segment 5 bases; nucleotides outside the gene matches: 6. The CDR3 extends over 16 amino acids. This CDR3 is CASSYSIQGANNEQFF. The CDR3 bases are TGTGCCAGCAGTTACTCGATTCAGGGGGCGAACAATGAGCAGTTCTTC.

This clone was recorded once. The rearrangement uses TRBV2 and TRBJ1-5; D is uncertain. V lost 1 base, J lost 6 bases, and 4 bases lay in between. The length of the CDR3 is 12 residues. CDR1 and CDR2 (germline): SNHLY, FYNNEI. The DNA of the CDR3 is TGTGCCAGCAGTGAAGGAGGTCAGCCCCAGCATTTT. This translates into CASSEGGQPQHF. Drawing the rest from reference TRBV2 and TRBJ1-5, the complete variable domain is EPEVTQTPSHQVTQMGQEVILRCVPISNHLYFYWYRQILGQKVEFLVSFYNNEISEKSEIFDDQFSVERPDGSNFTLKIRSTKLEDSAMYFCASSEGGQPQHFGDGTRLSIL.

The chain joins TRBV7-3 to TRBJ1-5, with TRBD1 identical over 7 bases. The CDR3 loop spans 17 amino acids. Losses at the gene ends were 3 bases for V and 1 base for J; bases not matched to a gene: 9. In germline, CDR1 is SGHTA, CDR2 FQGTGA. The CDR3 DNA follows: TGTGCCAGCAGCTTCTATTTCGGGACAGTAAGCAATCAGCCCCAGCATTTT. As protein: CASSFYFGTVSNQPQHF.